This T cell receptor beta chain was recovered during a study of early T cells in non-severe SARS-CoV-2 infection. Study details: The authors sequenced bulk RNA from unsorted whole blood, leaving chains unpaired.

Germline V lookup: CDR1 ENHRY, CDR2 SYGVKD. The CDR3 contains 16 residues. Germline trimming cut 0 bases from V and 2 bases from J; bases unmatched to any gene: 2. This clonotype came up many times. Individual cDNA molecules were tagged with unique molecular identifiers, the study reported. Each CDR3 protein gets one entry after TCRdb re-called the 5' RACE reads with MiXCR. The sample includes fewer than 30,000 distinct CDR3 sequences, about 5% of them seen just once. The origin of this receptor is an adult who was a healthcare worker with PCR-confirmed SARS-CoV-2 infection or an uninfected control (not recorded which). Specimen: whole blood. The chain combines TRBV10-3 with TRBJ2-3; 10 bases fit TRBD2. CDR3 region: CAISESSGGATDTQYF. The CDR3 DNA reads TGTGCCATCAGTGAGTCGAGCGGGGGGGCCACAGATACGCAGTATTTT.